The source of this T cell receptor beta chain is a study of glioma-infiltrating T cells. Study findings and constraints: Tissue-blood divergence was below expectation in non-neoplastic patients, above in gliomas.

Using RNA template, CDR3s of TCR alpha and beta were amplified with iRepertoire arm-PCR. TCRdb ran MiXCR on the multiplex PCR reads and lists one entry per CDR3 protein. The sample consists of several thousand distinct CDR3 sequences, less than 50% of them appearing once. Germline V CDR1 and CDR2: MNHNS, SASEGT. Trimming left V 5 bases short and J 6 bases short, with 13 bases between. CDR3 length equals 13 residues. The sample holds one count of this clonotype. Its matching antigen is unknown. The chain uses TRBV6-1 and TRBJ1-1, with unresolved D. This TCR was recovered from a human donor with low-grade glioma or glioblastoma, undergoing nonglioma brain surgery, or in good health (not recorded which). The sample taken for sequencing was glioma tissue, nonneoplastic brain tissue, or PBMCs (not recorded which). CDR3 bases: TGTGCCAGCAGTCAAGGGCGGTACTCTGAAGCTTTCTTT. This sequence encodes CASSQGRYSEAFF.